This T cell receptor (beta chain) was captured in a study of shared clonotypes between healthy human individuals. The study, taken as a whole, reports: An anticipated effect of sequencing depth on clonotype sharing among donors was recognized. Sharing across several donors was seen in 4% to 6.5% of naive CD4 clonotypes.

Terminally differentiated effector memory CD45RA+ cells were excluded by CCR7 positive selection of CD45RO-negative cells. This clone was observed a single time. What it recognizes is unknown. The germline V gene encodes CDR1 DFQATT and CDR2 SNEGSKA (reference sequence). Deletions cut 2 bases from V and 5 bases from J, with 4 bases between. The CDR3 runs 10 residues. Clones were read by immunoSEQ multiplex PCR, and TCRdb kept only the in-frame ones, dropping some. The sample contains millions of clones, just under 95% of which appear only once. The receptor was isolated from a man aged 18 to 29 in good health. The rearrangement uses TRBV20-1 and TRBJ2-7; the D is unclear. Specimen: naive CD8+ T cells sorted from blood. DNA of the CDR3: TGCAGTGCTAGATGGAACGAGCAGTACTTC. Protein sequence: CSARWNEQYF.